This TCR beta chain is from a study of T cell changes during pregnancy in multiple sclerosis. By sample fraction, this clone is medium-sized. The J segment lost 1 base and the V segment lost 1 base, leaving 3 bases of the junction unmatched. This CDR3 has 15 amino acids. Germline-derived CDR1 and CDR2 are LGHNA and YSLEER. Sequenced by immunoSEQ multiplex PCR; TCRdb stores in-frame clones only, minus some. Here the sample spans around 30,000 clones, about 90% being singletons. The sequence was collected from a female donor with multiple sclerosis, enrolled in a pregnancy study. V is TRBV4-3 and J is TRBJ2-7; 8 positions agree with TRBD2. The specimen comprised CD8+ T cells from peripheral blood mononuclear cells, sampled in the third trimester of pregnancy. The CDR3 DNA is TGCGCCAGCAGCCAAGTACTAGCGGAATCCTACGAGCAGTACTTC. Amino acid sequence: CASSQVLAESYEQYF.